These 32 T cell receptor beta chains were all obtained from the same sample, sequenced in a study of T cells in Graves' hyperthyroidism and ophthalmopathy (dated by TCRdb to between 2017 and 2020). Library method: multiplex PCR. Sequencing was performed on an Illumina HiSeq 2000. The TCR beta CDR3 regions were amplified from the RNA transcripts. The first round of RT-PCR for the TCR CDR3 was performed with the HTBI primer set and the Qiagen OneStep RT-PCR kit. Using fastp trimming at Q25 and MiXCR clonotype assembly, TCRdb reanalyzed the public sequencing data and kept in-frame beta chains. Every CDR3 protein is listed once, alongside the most common genes and DNA of its rows. The sample has roughly 740,000 distinct CDR3 sequences on record, less than 20% of them singletons. The ten largest clones add up to about 8.4% of the sample. Material for sequencing was blood. Receptors originate from a young man with Graves' hyperthyroidism.

The rearrangement joins TRBV19 to TRBJ2-3; tentatively, D is TRBD1 (6 bases). The ends were cut back, 5 bases at V and 3 bases at J, with 18 bases in the middle. This CDR3 spans 16 amino acids. The germline V gene has CDR1 LNHDA and CDR2 SQIVND (reference sequence). In DNA form, the CDR3 reads TGTGCCAGTAGTGCATGGGGGCGGGTCGGGACAGATACGCAGTATTTT. The encoded protein is CASSAWGRVGTDTQYF.

This clonotype was detected only a few times. The chain joins TRBV27 to TRBJ1-4; a weak D match, TRBD1 (5 bases). Germline V CDR1 and CDR2: MNHEY, SMNVEV (reference sequence). The CDR3 totals 18 residues. Trimming removed 0 bases from V and 0 bases from J, with 14 bases in between. The CDR3 DNA is TGTGCCAGCAGTTTATCCTTTCCCGTGACAGCAACTAATGAAAAACTGTTTTTT. It yields the protein CASSLSFPVTATNEKLFF.

The chain carries TRBV6-1 and TRBJ1-5; no reliable D call. CDR1 and CDR2 (germline): MNHNS, SASEGT. Trimming stripped 5 bases from V and 5 bases from J, with 10 bases between. CDR3 size: 13 residues. CDR3 region: CASSTRRDQPQHF. In nucleotides, the CDR3 is TGTGCCAGCAGTACAAGAAGGGATCAGCCCCAGCATTTT.

CDR3 nucleotide sequence: TGTGCCAGCAGCGCCTCAGACAGGGGTTACAATGAGCAGTTCTTC. Protein product: CASSASDRGYNEQFF. The genes are TRBV7-6 and TRBJ2-1; 8 positions agree with TRBD1. Germline assignment: CDR1 SGHVS and CDR2 FNYEAQ. CDR3 size: 15 residues. V lost 5 bases and J lost 4; bases outside the gene matches: 7.

V and J are TRBV6-1 and TRBJ2-3; 9 bases map to TRBD1. The germline gives CDR1 MNHNS, CDR2 SASEGT. Trimming removed 5 bases from V and 4 bases from J; junction bases left unmatched: 7. The CDR3 runs to 15 residues. CDR3: CASSLSGTGPDTQYF. The CDR3 bases are TGTGCCAGCAGTCTTTCCGGGACAGGGCCAGATACGCAGTATTTT.

In this sample, this clonotype turned up a few times. The chain carries TRBV4-2 and TRBJ2-5; 8 bases are shared with TRBD1. The CDR3 length is 15 residues. Trimming removed 4 bases from V and 3 bases from J; junction bases left unmatched: 7. The germline gives CDR1 LGHNA, CDR2 YNFKEQ. As DNA, the CDR3 is TGTGCCAGCAGCCCGGACCCGGGACAGGAAGAGACCCAGTACTTC. Protein sequence: CASSPDPGQEETQYF.

This clonotype was recorded a few times. The rearrangement links TRBV2 to TRBJ2-3; weak D call: TRBD2 (5 bases). CDR1 and CDR2 from the germline V gene are SNHLY and FYNNEI. CDR3 size: 15 residues. Trimming left V 7 bases short and J 0 bases short, with 14 bases between. The CDR3 region has the DNA TGTGCCAGCACCACCGGGGTTTCTAGCACAGATACGCAGTATTTT. It translates to CASTTGVSSTDTQYF.

This clonotype was seen at least ten times. The chain uses TRBV15 and TRBJ1-1; no clear D gene. Germline lookup yields CDR1 LNHNV and CDR2 YYDKDF (reference sequence). The CDR3 has 15 amino acids. Trimming shortened V by 3 bases and J by 0 bases, and 11 bases separated the two germline ends. The CDR3 is CATSRTEFMNTEAFF. CDR3 DNA sequence: TGTGCCACCAGCAGGACGGAGTTTATGAACACTGAAGCTTTCTTT.

This clonotype was found a few times. V is TRBV30 and J is TRBJ2-1; D is ambiguous. This CDR3 contains 14 residues. CDR1 GTSNPN and CDR2 SVGIG come from the germline V gene (reference sequence). Trimming removed 0 bases at V and 8 bases at J, with 14 bases between. This CDR3 reads CAWSVHLGGDEQFF. The CDR3 nucleotides read TGTGCCTGGAGTGTACATCTGGGTGGGGATGAGCAGTTCTTC.

V gene TRBV4-1 combines with J gene TRBJ1-3; maybe TRBD1 (5 bases). This CDR3 is 16 amino acids long. Germline CDR1 reads MGHRA; CDR2 reads YSYEKL. Trimming removed 1 base from V and 0 bases from J, with 10 bases in between. This CDR3 reads CASSQGDAASGNTIYF. The CDR3, as DNA: TGCGCCAGCAGCCAAGGGGACGCGGCCTCTGGAAACACCATATATTTT.

With respect to this clonotype: A much more abundant neighbour one base away suggests this may be a read error. The rearrangement joins TRBV2 to TRBJ2-7; D possibly uses TRBD1 or TRBD2 (6 bases each). The J call may not be correct, given that the DNA end is closer to TRBJ2-1. Looked up from germline, CDR1 is SNHLY and CDR2 is FYNNEI. The CDR3 covers 16 residues. CDR3 sequence reads: CASSKEGDLSSYEQFF. CDR3 sequence (DNA): TGTGCCAGCAGTAAAGAGGGGGACTTGAGCTCCTACGAGCAGTTCTTC.

Only a few counts were recorded for this clonotype. The chain joins TRBV20-1 to TRBJ1-3, with 7 bases fitting TRBD1. V shed 5 bases and J 7 bases; nucleotides not matched to a gene: 8. This CDR3 comprises 13 residues. Per germline, CDR1 DFQATT and CDR2 SNEGSKA (reference sequence). In DNA, the CDR3 is TGCAGTGCTCCCCGGACAGGCGTGAACACCATATATTTT. This translates into CSAPRTGVNTIYF.

This clonotype was counted a few times. V is TRBV24-1 and J is TRBJ2-3; tentatively, D is TRBD1 or TRBD2 (6 bases each). Trimming pared 2 bases from V and 0 bases from J, leaving 14 bases between. The CDR3 extends over 17 amino acids. Germline V gene sequence: CDR1 KGHDR, CDR2 SFDVKD. The CDR3 region is CATSDSGAGRSTDTQYF. CDR3 nucleotides: TGTGCCACCAGTGATTCGGGGGCAGGGAGGAGCACAGATACGCAGTATTTT.

The table lists this clonotype with a few counts. The genes are TRBV20-1 and TRBJ2-3; 9 bases are a match to TRBD2. CDR3 length: 13 amino acids. V trimming: 5 bases; J trimming: 4 bases; junction bases outside the gene matches: 4. CDR1 and CDR2 from the germline V gene are DFQATT and SNEGSKA (reference sequence). The CDR3 DNA follows: TGCAGTGCTGGTAGCGGGAGAGCAGATACGCAGTATTTT. This gives the protein CSAGSGRADTQYF.

CDR3: CATSDLAGSGDTQYF. In nucleotides, the CDR3 is TGTGCCACCAGTGACCTAGCGGGAAGTGGAGATACGCAGTATTTT. The V call is TRBV24-1, the J call TRBJ2-3; 9 bases are a match to TRBD2. This CDR3 is 15 amino acids long. The V and J ends lost 4 bases and 5 bases, in that order; junction bases with no gene match: 6. Germline assignment: CDR1 KGHDR and CDR2 SFDVKD.

The gene calls are TRBV6-1 and TRBJ1-5, with a possible D match to TRBD1 (5 bases). The germline V gene encodes CDR1 MNHNS and CDR2 SASEGT. The CDR3 is made up of 15 amino acids. Trimming cost V 7 bases and J 6 bases, with 19 bases left between them. The CDR3 DNA sequence: TGTGCCAGCACCATCCGCGGGGGGGAAGGTCAGCCCCAGCATTTT. This codes for CASTIRGGEGQPQHF.

In its sample, this clonotype was seen a few times. The V and J genes are TRBV12-3 or TRBV12-4 and TRBJ2-5, with 7 bases identical to TRBD1. V shed 6 bases, J shed 1 base, and the junction held 17 bases outside the gene matches. CDR3 length: 18 amino acids. The CDR3 here is CASRRGQAKRISQETQYF. The CDR3, as DNA: TGTGCCAGCAGACGTGGACAGGCAAAACGAATATCCCAAGAGACCCAGTACTTC.

This clonotype appeared many times. The rearrangement uses TRBV7-2 and TRBJ2-6; D is undetermined. CDR1 SGHTA and CDR2 FQGNSA come from the germline V gene. The CDR3 sequence is 14 residues long. V was trimmed by 5 bases and J by 1 base, leaving 6 bases between them. The CDR3 sequence: CASSPRSGANVLTF. The DNA of the CDR3 is TGTGCCAGCAGCCCCAGGTCTGGGGCCAACGTCCTGACTTTC.

This clonotype was counted only a few times. The rearrangement links TRBV6-1 to TRBJ2-5; 8 bases are shared with TRBD2. This CDR3 region has 14 residues. Germline V gene sequence: CDR1 MNHNS, CDR2 SASEGT. Trimming took 3 bases from V and 4 from J; bases not matched to a gene: 4. Here the CDR3 reads CASSEGGRRETQYF. CDR3 nucleotide sequence: TGTGCCAGCAGTGAGGGCGGGAGGAGAGAGACCCAGTACTTC.

The rearrangement uses TRBV20-1 and TRBJ1-1; D is unclear. The CDR3 consists of 12 residues. Germline V CDR1 and CDR2: DFQATT, SNEGSKA (reference sequence). Trimming removed 3 bases at V and 5 bases at J, with 10 bases between. CDR3 loop: CSASRPGTEAFF. CDR3 nucleotides: TGCAGTGCTAGCCGACCGGGGACTGAAGCTTTCTTT.

In its sample, this clonotype was seen a few times. The rearrangement links TRBV7-2 to TRBJ1-5; D is possibly TRBD1 (6 bases). Per germline, CDR1 SGHTA and CDR2 FQGNSA. The CDR3 totals 14 residues. V was pared by 3 bases and J by 3 bases, with 9 bases between. The CDR3 nucleotides are TGTGCCAGCAGCTTCGGGGGGCACAATCAGCCCCAGCATTTT. The encoded protein is CASSFGGHNQPQHF.

This chain connects TRBV20-1 to TRBJ2-5, with 12 bases lining up with TRBD1. Unmatched junction bases numbered 11, after V lost 2 bases and J lost 4 bases. Germline assignment: CDR1 DFQATT and CDR2 SNEGSKA (reference sequence). The CDR3 is 17 residues long. The CDR3 region has the DNA TGCAGTGCTAGATCCGGGACAGGGGGCCTGAGGTCAGAGACCCAGTACTTC. Amino acid sequence: CSARSGTGGLRSETQYF.

This clonotype was seen ten or more times. V usage is TRBV27 and J usage is TRBJ2-7, with 8 bases matching TRBD2. The CDR3 totals 13 residues. J was trimmed by 3 bases and V by 5 bases; bases with no gene match: 3. Germline V CDR1 and CDR2: MNHEY, SMNVEV (reference sequence). This CDR3 is CASSPGGGYEQYF. The CDR3 DNA is TGTGCCAGCAGTCCCGGGGGGGGCTACGAGCAGTACTTC.

This clonotype was detected many times. The V and J genes are TRBV27 and TRBJ2-1; TRBD2 matches 10 bases. This CDR3 spans 15 amino acids. The germline CDR1 and CDR2 sequences are MNHEY and SMNVEV (reference sequence). V dropped 2 bases and J dropped 8; count of bases not matched to a gene: 6. The CDR3 loop is CASSLGLAGAYEQFF. The DNA of the CDR3 is TGTGCCAGCAGTTTAGGGCTAGCGGGAGCCTATGAGCAGTTCTTC.

The V and J genes are TRBV5-1 and TRBJ1-3; no definite D call. Germline CDR1 reads SGHRS; CDR2 reads YFSETQ. Trimming took off 4 bases at V and 4 bases at J, with 12 bases between the two ends. The CDR3 covers 14 residues. In DNA form, the CDR3 reads TGCGCCAGCAGCCCCAACGGGGTCGGAAACACCATATATTTT. Amino acids: CASSPNGVGNTIYF.

The chain joins TRBV3-1 to TRBJ1-3; D is possibly TRBD1 (6 bases). With 5 bases removed from V and 0 bases from J, the gap between germline ends came to 11 bases. The CDR3 length is 15 residues. The germline gives CDR1 LGHDT, CDR2 YNNKEL (reference sequence). The chain's CDR3 is CASSDRPLSGNTIYF. DNA for the CDR3: TGTGCCAGCAGCGACAGGCCCCTCTCTGGAAACACCATATATTTT. Filled out from reference TRBV3-1 and TRBJ1-3, the complete variable domain reads DTAVSQTPKYLVTQMGNDKSIKCEQNLGHDTMYWYKQDSKKFLKIMFSYNNKELIINETVPNRFSPKSPDKAHLNLHINSLELGDSAVYFCASSDRPLSGNTIYFGEGSWLTVV.

This clonotype has just a few counts. The chain employs TRBV10-3 and TRBJ2-5; possibly TRBD2 for D (5 bases). CDR3 length equals 14 residues. V was shortened by 3 bases and J by 0 bases, with 8 bases between the two germline ends. Germline CDR1 is ENHRY and CDR2 is SYGVKD. The CDR3 region is CAISEGRDQETQYF. The CDR3 coding sequence is TGTGCCATCAGTGAAGGGCGGGACCAAGAGACCCAGTACTTC.

This clonotype has only a few counts. This chain links TRBV12-3 or TRBV12-4 with TRBJ2-7; D call uncertain. V was cut by 3 bases and J by 5 bases, with 14 bases left in between. This CDR3 is built from 14 residues. CDR3 sequence reads: CASSLSFKVHEQYF. The CDR3 DNA sequence: TGTGCCAGCAGTTTGAGTTTCAAAGTTCACGAGCAGTACTTC.

With regard to this clonotype: A read error is possible here, since a much larger clone lies one base away. The chain is built from TRBV27 and TRBJ1-1, with D unresolved. Trimming left V 3 bases short and J 0 bases short, with 5 bases between. This CDR3 spans 13 amino acids. Germline CDR1 MNHEY, CDR2 SMNVEV (reference sequence). The CDR3: CASSLKLNTEAFF. CDR3 DNA sequence: TGTGCCAGCAGTTTGAAACTGAACACTGAAGCTTTCTTT.

This clonotype has at least ten counts. The V gene is TRBV9, the J gene TRBJ2-1; 13 nucleotides match TRBD2. This CDR3 spans 15 amino acids. The V segment lost 4 bases and the J segment 12 bases; nucleotides outside the gene matches: 10. Per the germline V gene, CDR1 is SGDLS and CDR2 is YYNGEE. CDR3 sequence (DNA): TGTGCCAGCAGCCAAGGGGGACTAGCGGGATATAGGCAGTTCTTC. Translating it yields CASSQGGLAGYRQFF.

V is TRBV7-9 and J is TRBJ2-1; D is unresolved. Germline CDR1 is SEHNR and CDR2 is FQNEAQ (reference sequence). The CDR3 contains 15 residues. V lost 5 bases and J 2 bases, leaving 13 bases between the germline ends. CDR3 sequence reads: CASSPQLRPYNEQFF. The CDR3 DNA reads TGTGCCAGCAGCCCCCAGCTTAGGCCCTACAATGAGCAGTTCTTC.

In this sample, this clonotype turned up many times. The chain combines TRBV11-2 with TRBJ2-7; TRBD1 agrees at 9 bases. Trimming cost V 5 bases and J 5 bases; bases outside gene matches: 4. The CDR3 is 13 residues long. In germline, CDR1 is SGHAT, CDR2 FQNNGV. Here the CDR3 reads CASSQGQGHEQYF. The DNA for the CDR3 is TGTGCCAGCAGCCAGGGACAGGGCCACGAGCAGTACTTC.